Following are 19 T cell receptor beta chains from one sample sequenced in a study of identical twins. Using its own MiXCR run on the 5' RACE reads, TCRdb lists one record per CDR3 protein. Among roughly 250,000 distinct CDR3 sequences listed, around 15% were seen once. The specimen sequenced was memory (CD45RO+) T cells sorted from blood. Receptor source: a young woman in good health.

In DNA form, the CDR3 reads TGCAGTGCTTCCAGGTCCGGGGTTGGTCTAGGGCAGTACTTC. This sequence encodes CSASRSGVGLGQYF. The chain couples TRBV20-1 to TRBJ2-7, with D possibly matching TRBD2 (5 bases). This CDR3 is 14 amino acids long. Germline CDR1 reads DFQATT; CDR2 reads SNEGSKA (reference sequence). The germline V and J ends were trimmed by 5 bases and 9 bases, with 23 bases remaining between them.

The rearrangement links TRBV19 to TRBJ1-2; 7 bases map to TRBD1. CDR3 length: 14 amino acids. Trimming at V came to 6 bases and at J to 3 bases, leaving 7 bases not matched to a gene. In germline, CDR1 is LNHDA, CDR2 SQIVND (reference sequence). CDR3 nucleotide sequence: TGTGCCAGTAGGGACAGGCCTGAGGACTATGGCTACACCTTC. It encodes CASRDRPEDYGYTF.

This clonotype was detected a few times. The V call is TRBV25-1, the J call TRBJ1-2; D may be TRBD1 (6 bases). Between the trimmed V and J ends, which lost 5 bases and 9 bases, there was a span of 13 bases. Looked up from germline, CDR1 is MGHDK and CDR2 is SYGVNS. The CDR3 extends over 12 amino acids. CDR3 protein: CASSMTGRSYTF. The CDR3, as DNA: TGTGCCAGCAGTATGACAGGTCGGAGCTACACCTTC.

V and J are TRBV7-9 and TRBJ2-1; D may be TRBD1 or TRBD2 (6 bases each). This CDR3 comprises 16 residues. Trimming stripped 1 base from V and 2 bases from J, with 12 bases between. Germline V CDR1 and CDR2: SEHNR, FQNEAQ (reference sequence). CDR3 sequence (DNA): TGTGCCAGCAGCTTAGTAGGGGGACTGACCTACAATGAGCAGTTCTTC. This encodes CASSLVGGLTYNEQFF.

This clonotype was recorded many times. The chain uses TRBV6-5 and TRBJ2-4; TRBD2 might be the D (6 bases). The CDR3 length is 16 residues. The germline gives CDR1 MNHEY, CDR2 SVGAGI. Trimming took 0 bases from V and 0 from J, leaving 9 bases between them. The DNA of the CDR3 is TGTGCCAGCAGTTACTCCTGGGGGGAAGCCAAAAACATTCAGTACTTC. It translates to CASSYSWGEAKNIQYF.

The rearrangement joins TRBV20-1 to TRBJ2-7, with D maybe TRBD2 (7 bases). The germline V gene has CDR1 DFQATT and CDR2 SNEGSKA (reference sequence). The germline V and J ends were trimmed by 6 bases and 6 bases, with 15 bases remaining between them. The CDR3 length is 12 residues. The chain's CDR3 is CSAPEGGSEQYF. The CDR3 DNA follows: TGCAGTGCGCCAGAGGGGGGGAGCGAGCAGTACTTC.

This chain uses TRBV3-1 with TRBJ2-5; D not resolved. The length of the CDR3 is 13 residues. Trimming cost V 1 base and J 6 bases, with 9 bases left between them. Germline CDR1 reads LGHDT; CDR2 reads YNNKEL (reference sequence). The DNA of the CDR3 is TGTGCCAGCAGCCAAGGAATTCGACAGACCCAGTACTTC. Protein: CASSQGIRQTQYF.

The chain has TRBV18 and TRBJ2-3, with 7 nucleotides matching TRBD1. Germline assignment: CDR1 KGHSH and CDR2 LQKENI. Germline trimming cut 3 bases from V and 4 bases from J; bases unmatched to any gene: 13. The CDR3 runs 17 residues. The CDR3 is CASSPRQGSGIADTQYF. CDR3 coding DNA: TGTGCCAGCTCACCGCGACAGGGTTCGGGCATCGCAGATACGCAGTATTTT.

J is TRBJ2-7 and V is TRBV5-1; maybe TRBD2 (7 bases). The CDR3 totals 15 residues. V lost 4 bases and J 4 bases, leaving 18 bases between the germline ends. Germline assignment: CDR1 SGHRS and CDR2 YFSETQ. CDR3 nucleotide sequence: TGCGCCAGCAGCCCCGGACGCGGGGGCCTGTACGAGCAGTACTTC. It specifies CASSPGRGGLYEQYF.

Sample share makes this clonotype medium-sized. V and J are TRBV5-1 and TRBJ2-3; 7 positions match TRBD2. The CDR3 has 15 residues. V dropped 0 bases and J dropped 1; count of bases not matched to a gene: 2. Germline V gene data show CDR1 as SGHRS and CDR2 as YFSETQ. CDR3 residues: CASSLGLAGTDTQYF. CDR3 sequence (DNA): TGCGCCAGCAGCTTGGGACTAGCTGGCACAGATACGCAGTATTTT.

V usage is TRBV5-1 and J usage is TRBJ2-1; TRBD2 aligns across 11 bases. Germline CDR1 is SGHRS and CDR2 is YFSETQ. The CDR3 runs to 15 residues. The junction had 4 bases not matched to a gene; V was cut back by 4 bases and J by 4 bases. The CDR3 DNA reads TGCGCCAGCAGCGCTAGCGGGGGGACATACAATGAGCAGTTCTTC. Its translation: CASSASGGTYNEQFF.

This clonotype was seen only a few times. This chain joins TRBV5-1 and TRBJ2-5; 9 bases align to TRBD2. The CDR3 contains 18 residues. Germline V gives CDR1 SGHRS, CDR2 YFSETQ. V shed 4 bases and J 0 bases; nucleotides not matched to a gene: 13. The chain's CDR3 is CASSLGASGATHQETQYF. The CDR3 DNA sequence: TGCGCCAGCAGCCTTGGGGCTAGCGGGGCTACTCACCAAGAGACCCAGTACTTC.

The chain carries TRBV20-1 and TRBJ2-1; weak D call: TRBD2 (5 bases). Looked up from germline, CDR1 is DFQATT and CDR2 is SNEGSKA (reference sequence). The CDR3 loop spans 14 amino acids. The V end lost 3 bases, the J end lost 1 base, and 10 bases lay between the germline ends. The CDR3 nucleotides read TGCAGTGCTAGTATCGGCGGGTCCTACAATGAGCAGTTCTTC. This translates into CSASIGGSYNEQFF.

The chain recombines TRBV7-2 with TRBJ2-7; TRBD1 matches at 9 bases. J gave up 4 bases and V 5 bases, and 6 bases lay outside the gene matches. The CDR3 extends over 14 amino acids. Germline CDR1 is SGHTA and CDR2 is FQGNSA. This chain's CDR3 is CASSMGQGPYEQYF. The CDR3 region has the DNA TGTGCCAGCAGCATGGGACAGGGTCCATACGAGCAGTACTTC.

This clonotype was counted a few times. The rearrangement uses TRBV12-3 or TRBV12-4 and TRBJ2-7; D unclear. The CDR3 loop spans 12 amino acids. V was pared by 5 bases and J by 9 bases, with 14 bases between. In DNA form, the CDR3 reads TGTGCCAGCAGTCCGCGTGTGGGTGTGCAGTACTTC. Translation gives CASSPRVGVQYF.

This CDR3 reads CSASVWESYEQYF. The CDR3 DNA reads as TGCAGTGCTAGTGTGTGGGAGTCCTACGAGCAGTACTTC. The chain couples TRBV20-1 to TRBJ2-7; TRBD2 is a possible D gene (5 bases). CDR1 is DFQATT, CDR2 SNEGSKA, per germline (reference sequence). V shed 3 bases and J shed 1 base, with 10 bases lying between them. The CDR3 length is 13 residues.

The gene calls are TRBV18 and TRBJ1-5; D is unclear. V lost 3 bases, J lost 3 bases, and 6 bases lay in between. The CDR3 sequence is 13 residues long. From germline, CDR1 is KGHSH and CDR2 LQKENI. DNA for the CDR3: TGTGCCAGCTCACCGGCAGCCAATCAGCCCCAGCATTTT. Translation: CASSPAANQPQHF.

The chain combines TRBV20-1 with TRBJ2-7, with D tentatively TRBD1 or TRBD2 (5 bases each). The CDR3 consists of 13 residues. V was trimmed by 5 bases and J by 4 bases, leaving 15 bases between them. Per the germline V gene, CDR1 is DFQATT and CDR2 is SNEGSKA (reference sequence). CDR3 in DNA: TGCAGTGCTTACAGGACTGATGATTACGAGCAGTACTTC. Translating it yields CSAYRTDDYEQYF.

This clonotype was observed a handful of times. CDR3 protein: CASSPTPVGDTQYF. CDR3 nucleotide sequence: TGTGCCAGCTCACCAACTCCCGTCGGAGATACGCAGTATTTT. The chain couples TRBV18 to TRBJ2-3; D gene ambiguous. Per germline, CDR1 KGHSH and CDR2 LQKENI. CDR3 size: 14 residues. The V gene lost 2 bases and the J gene lost 5 bases, with 11 bases spanning the gap.